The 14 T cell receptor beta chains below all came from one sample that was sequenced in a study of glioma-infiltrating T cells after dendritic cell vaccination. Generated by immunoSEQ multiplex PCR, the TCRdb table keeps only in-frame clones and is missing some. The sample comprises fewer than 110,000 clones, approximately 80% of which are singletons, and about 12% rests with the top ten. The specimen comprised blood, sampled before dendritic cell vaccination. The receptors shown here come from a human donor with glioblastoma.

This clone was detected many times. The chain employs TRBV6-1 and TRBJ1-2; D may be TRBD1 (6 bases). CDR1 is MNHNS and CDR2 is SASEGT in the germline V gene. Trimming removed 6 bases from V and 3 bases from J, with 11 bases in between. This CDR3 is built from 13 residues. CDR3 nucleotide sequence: TGTGCCAGCAGCGTAGGACAGCACTATGGCTACACCTTC. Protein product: CASSVGQHYGYTF.

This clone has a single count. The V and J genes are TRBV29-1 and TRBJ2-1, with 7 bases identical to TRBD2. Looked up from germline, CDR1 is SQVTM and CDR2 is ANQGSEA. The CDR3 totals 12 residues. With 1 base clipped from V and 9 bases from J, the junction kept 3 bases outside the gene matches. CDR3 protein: CSVEVREAEQFF. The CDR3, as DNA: TGCAGCGTTGAAGTACGGGAGGCTGAGCAGTTCTTC.

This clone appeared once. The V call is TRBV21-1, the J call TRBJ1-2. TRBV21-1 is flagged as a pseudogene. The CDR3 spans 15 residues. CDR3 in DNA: TGTGCCAGCAGCAAAGCGCCGGGTAGTTACTATGGCTACACCTTC. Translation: CASSKAPGSYYGYTF.

The CDR3, as DNA: TGTGCCAGCAGCTTGCGGGCGGTCATAGATACGCAGTATTTT. Translating it yields CASSLRAVIDTQYF. The rearrangement uses TRBV11-3 and TRBJ2-3, with a tentative D call TRBD2 (5 bases). Deletions cut 3 bases from V and 5 bases from J, with 12 bases between. Germline CDR1 reads SGHNT; CDR2 reads YENEEA. There are 14 residues in the CDR3.

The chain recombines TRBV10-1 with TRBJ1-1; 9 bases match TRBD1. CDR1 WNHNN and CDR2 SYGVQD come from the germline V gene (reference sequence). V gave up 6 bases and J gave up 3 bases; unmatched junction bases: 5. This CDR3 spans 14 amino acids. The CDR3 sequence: CASSGTGRYTEAFF. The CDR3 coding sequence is TGCGCCAGCAGCGGGACAGGGCGTTACACTGAAGCTTTCTTT.

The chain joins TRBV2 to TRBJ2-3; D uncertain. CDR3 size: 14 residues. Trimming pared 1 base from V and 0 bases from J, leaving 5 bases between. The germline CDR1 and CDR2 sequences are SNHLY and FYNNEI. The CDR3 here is CASSEDRSTDTQYF. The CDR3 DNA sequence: TGTGCCAGCAGTGAAGACCGGAGCACAGATACGCAGTATTTT.

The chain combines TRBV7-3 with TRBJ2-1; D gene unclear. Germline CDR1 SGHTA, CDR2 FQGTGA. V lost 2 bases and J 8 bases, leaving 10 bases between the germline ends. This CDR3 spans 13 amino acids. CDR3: CASSLPARDEQFF. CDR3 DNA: TGTGCCAGCAGCTTACCCGCTCGGGATGAGCAGTTCTTC. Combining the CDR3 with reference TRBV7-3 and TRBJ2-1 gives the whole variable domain GAGVSQTPSNKVTEKGKYVELRCDPISGHTALYWYRQSLGQGPEFLIYFQGTGAADDSGLPNDRFFAVRPEGSVSTLKIQRTERGDSAVYLCASSLPARDEQFFGPGTRLTVL.

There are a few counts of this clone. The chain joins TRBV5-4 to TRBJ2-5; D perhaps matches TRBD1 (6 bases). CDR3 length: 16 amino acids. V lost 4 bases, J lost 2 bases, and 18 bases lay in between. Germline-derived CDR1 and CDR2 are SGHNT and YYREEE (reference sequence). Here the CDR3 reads CASSRRQGGQQETQYF. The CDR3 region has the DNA TGTGCCAGCAGCCGGAGACAAGGGGGACAACAAGAGACCCAGTACTTC.

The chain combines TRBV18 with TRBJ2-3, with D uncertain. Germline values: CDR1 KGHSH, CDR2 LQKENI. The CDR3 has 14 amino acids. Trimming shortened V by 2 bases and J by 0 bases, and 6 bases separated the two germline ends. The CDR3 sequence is CASSPAVSTDTQYF. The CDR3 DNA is TGTGCCAGCTCACCAGCAGTAAGCACAGATACGCAGTATTTT.

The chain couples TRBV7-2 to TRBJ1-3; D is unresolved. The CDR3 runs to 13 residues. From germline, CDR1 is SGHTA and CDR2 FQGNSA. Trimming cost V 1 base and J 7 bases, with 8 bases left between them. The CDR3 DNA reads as TGTGCCAGCAGCTTAGGAGGGCTTAACACCATATATTTT. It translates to CASSLGGLNTIYF. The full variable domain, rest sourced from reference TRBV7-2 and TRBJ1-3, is GAGVSQSPSNKVTEKGKDVELRCDPISGHTALYWYRQSLGQGLEFLIYFQGNSAPDKSGLPSDRFSAERTGGSVSTLTIQRTQQEDSAVYLCASSLGGLNTIYFGEGSWLTVV.

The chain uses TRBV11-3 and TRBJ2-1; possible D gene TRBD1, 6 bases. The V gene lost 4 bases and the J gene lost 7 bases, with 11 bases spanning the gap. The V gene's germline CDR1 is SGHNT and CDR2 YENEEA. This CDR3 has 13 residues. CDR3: CASSYTRGNEQFF. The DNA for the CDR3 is TGTGCCAGCAGCTACACTAGGGGGAATGAGCAGTTCTTC.

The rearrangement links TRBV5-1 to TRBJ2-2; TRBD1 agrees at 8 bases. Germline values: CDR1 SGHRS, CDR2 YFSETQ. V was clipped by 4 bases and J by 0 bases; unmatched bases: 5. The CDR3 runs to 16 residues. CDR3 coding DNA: TGCGCCAGCAGCCCTGAGACAGGGGCGAACACCGGGGAGCTGTTTTTT. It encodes CASSPETGANTGELFF.

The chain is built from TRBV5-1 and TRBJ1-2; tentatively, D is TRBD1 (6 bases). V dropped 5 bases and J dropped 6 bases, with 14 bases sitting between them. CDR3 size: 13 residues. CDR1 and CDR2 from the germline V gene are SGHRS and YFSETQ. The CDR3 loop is CASRMRTADGYTF. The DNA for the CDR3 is TGCGCCAGCAGGATGAGGACAGCCGATGGCTACACCTTC.

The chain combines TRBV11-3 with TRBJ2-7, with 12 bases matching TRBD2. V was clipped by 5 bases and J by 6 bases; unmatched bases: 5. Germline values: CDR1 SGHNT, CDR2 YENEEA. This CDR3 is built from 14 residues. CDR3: CASSPTSGGSEQYF. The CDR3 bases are TGTGCCAGCAGCCCGACTAGCGGGGGCAGCGAGCAGTACTTC.